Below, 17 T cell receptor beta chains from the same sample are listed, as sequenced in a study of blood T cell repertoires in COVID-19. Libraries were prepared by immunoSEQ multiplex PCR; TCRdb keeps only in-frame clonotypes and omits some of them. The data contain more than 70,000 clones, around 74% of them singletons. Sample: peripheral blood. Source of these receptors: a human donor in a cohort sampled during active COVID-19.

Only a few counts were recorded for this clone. CDR3 residues: CASSLFGGGSSYEQYF. DNA of the CDR3: TGTGCCAGCAGCTTATTCGGGGGGGGCAGCTCCTACGAGCAGTACTTC. The chain links TRBV7-6 to TRBJ2-7; 8 bases line up with TRBD2. Trimming took 2 bases from V and 0 from J; bases not matched to a gene: 6. The CDR3 spans 16 residues. Germline V lookup: CDR1 SGHVS, CDR2 FNYEAQ.

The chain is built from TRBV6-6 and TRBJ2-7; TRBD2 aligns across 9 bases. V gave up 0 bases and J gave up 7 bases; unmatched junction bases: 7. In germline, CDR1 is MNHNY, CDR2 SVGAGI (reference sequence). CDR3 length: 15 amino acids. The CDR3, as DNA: TGTGCCAGCAGTTACTCGAGGCTAGCGGGAAAAGAGCAGTACTTC. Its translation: CASSYSRLAGKEQYF.

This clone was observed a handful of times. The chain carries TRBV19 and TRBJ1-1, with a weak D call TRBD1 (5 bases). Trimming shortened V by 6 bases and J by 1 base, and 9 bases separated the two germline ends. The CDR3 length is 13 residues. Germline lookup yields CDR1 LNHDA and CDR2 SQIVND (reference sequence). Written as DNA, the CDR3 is TGTGCCAGTAGCCTGACAGCGAACACTGAAGCTTTCTTT. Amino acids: CASSLTANTEAFF.

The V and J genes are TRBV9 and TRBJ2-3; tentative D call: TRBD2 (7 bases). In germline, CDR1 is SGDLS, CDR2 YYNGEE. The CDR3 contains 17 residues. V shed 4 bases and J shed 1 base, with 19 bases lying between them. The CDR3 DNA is TGTGCCAGCAGCTCCGAAGGGGGGGCCCCTGGCACAGATACGCAGTATTTT. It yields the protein CASSSEGGAPGTDTQYF. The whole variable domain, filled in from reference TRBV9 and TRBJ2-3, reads DSGVTQTPKHLITATGQRVTLRCSPRSGDLSVYWYQQSLDQGLQFLIQYYNGEERAKGNILERFSAQQFPDLHSELNLSSLELGDSALYFCASSSEGGAPGTDTQYFGPGTRLTVL.

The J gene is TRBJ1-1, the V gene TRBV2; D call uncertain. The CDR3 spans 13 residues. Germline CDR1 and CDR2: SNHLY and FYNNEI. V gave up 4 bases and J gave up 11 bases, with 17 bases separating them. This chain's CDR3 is CASSGGGFKAAFF. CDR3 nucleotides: TGTGCCAGCAGTGGGGGAGGGTTCAAAGCGGCTTTCTTT.

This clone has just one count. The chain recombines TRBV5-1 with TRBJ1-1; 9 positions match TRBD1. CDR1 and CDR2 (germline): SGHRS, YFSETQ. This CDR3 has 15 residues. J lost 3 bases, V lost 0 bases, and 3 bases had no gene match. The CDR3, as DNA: TGCGCCAGCAGCTTGGCCACAGGGGGCTACACTGAAGCTTTCTTT. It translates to CASSLATGGYTEAFF.

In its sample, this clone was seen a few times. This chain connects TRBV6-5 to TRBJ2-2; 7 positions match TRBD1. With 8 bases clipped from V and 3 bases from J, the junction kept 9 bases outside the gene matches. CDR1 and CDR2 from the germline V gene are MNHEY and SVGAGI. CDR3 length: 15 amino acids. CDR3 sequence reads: CASLPDRVHTGELFF. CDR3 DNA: TGTGCCAGCCTTCCCGACAGGGTTCACACCGGGGAGCTGTTTTTT.

The CDR3 region has the DNA TGTGCCAGCAGCGCGGGACAGGGGGAAGGTGAAAAACTGTTTTTT. It specifies CASSAGQGEGEKLFF. The V gene is TRBV7-9, the J gene TRBJ1-4, with 11 bases identical to TRBD1. The CDR3 loop spans 15 amino acids. J lost 7 bases, V lost 5 bases, and 6 bases had no gene match. The germline V gene has CDR1 SEHNR and CDR2 FQNEAQ (reference sequence).

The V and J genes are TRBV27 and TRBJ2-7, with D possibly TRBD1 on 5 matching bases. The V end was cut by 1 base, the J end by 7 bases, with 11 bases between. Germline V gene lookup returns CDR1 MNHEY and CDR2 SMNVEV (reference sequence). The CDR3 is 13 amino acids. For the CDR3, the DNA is TGTGCCAGCAGTTTATTGCAGGGTGGAGAGCAGTACTTC. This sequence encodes CASSLLQGGEQYF.

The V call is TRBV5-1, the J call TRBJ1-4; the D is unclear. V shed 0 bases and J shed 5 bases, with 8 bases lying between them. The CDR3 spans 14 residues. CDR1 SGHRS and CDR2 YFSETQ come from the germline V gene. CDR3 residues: CASSLAPGNEKLFF. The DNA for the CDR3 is TGCGCCAGCAGCTTGGCGCCGGGAAATGAAAAACTGTTTTTT.

Here the CDR3 DNA reads TGTGCCAGCAGCTTAGGATATGGCCGGACACATTCACCCCTCCACTTT. This sequence encodes CASSLGYGRTHSPLHF. This chain connects TRBV11-2 to TRBJ1-6; a possible D gene is TRBD1 (5 bases). V dropped 1 base and J dropped 8 bases, with 15 bases sitting between them. The germline V gene has CDR1 SGHAT and CDR2 FQNNGV. The CDR3 covers 16 residues.

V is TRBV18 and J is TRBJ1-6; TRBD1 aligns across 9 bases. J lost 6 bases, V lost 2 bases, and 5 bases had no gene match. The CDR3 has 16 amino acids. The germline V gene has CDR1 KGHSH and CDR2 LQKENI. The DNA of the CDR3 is TGTGCCAGCTCACCATTGGGACAGGGAAGTAATTCACCCCTCCACTTT. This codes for CASSPLGQGSNSPLHF.

The CDR3 DNA is TGTGCCAGCTCACCAGGCAGGGGGTCAGACTATGGCTACACCTTC. It codes for CASSPGRGSDYGYTF. The genes are TRBV18 and TRBJ1-2, with 7 bases lining up with TRBD1. V was clipped by 2 bases and J by 3 bases; unmatched bases: 6. CDR3 length: 15 amino acids. Per germline, CDR1 KGHSH and CDR2 LQKENI.

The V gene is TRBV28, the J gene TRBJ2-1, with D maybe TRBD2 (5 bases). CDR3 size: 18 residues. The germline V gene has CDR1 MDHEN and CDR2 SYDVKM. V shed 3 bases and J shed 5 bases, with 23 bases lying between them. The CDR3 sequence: CASSFTVGEPLTDNEQFF. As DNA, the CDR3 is TGTGCCAGCAGTTTTACAGTCGGGGAACCTCTAACGGACAATGAGCAGTTCTTC.

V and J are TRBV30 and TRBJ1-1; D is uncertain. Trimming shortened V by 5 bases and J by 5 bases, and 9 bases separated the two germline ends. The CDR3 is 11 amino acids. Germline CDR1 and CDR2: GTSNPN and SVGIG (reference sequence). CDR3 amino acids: CAWGRRTEAFF. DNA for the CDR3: TGTGCCTGGGGCCGGCGGACTGAAGCTTTCTTT.

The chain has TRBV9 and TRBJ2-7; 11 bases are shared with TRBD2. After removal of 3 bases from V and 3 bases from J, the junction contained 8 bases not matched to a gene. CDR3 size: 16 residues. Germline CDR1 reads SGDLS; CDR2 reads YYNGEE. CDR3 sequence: CASSDPGGTSGYEQYF. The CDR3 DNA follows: TGTGCCAGCAGCGACCCGGGTGGGACTAGCGGCTACGAGCAGTACTTC.

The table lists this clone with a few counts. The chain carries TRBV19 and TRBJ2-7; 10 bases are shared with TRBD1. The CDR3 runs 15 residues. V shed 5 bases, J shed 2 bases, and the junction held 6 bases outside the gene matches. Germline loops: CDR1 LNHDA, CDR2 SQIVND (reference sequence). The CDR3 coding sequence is TGTGCCAGTAGTGCTCGGACAGGGGGAACCTACGAGCAGTACTTC. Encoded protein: CASSARTGGTYEQYF.